This passage covers 12 T cell receptor beta chains from one sample sequenced in a study of T cells after posttransplantation cyclophosphamide. The protocol was immunoSEQ multiplex PCR, while the TCRdb copy is restricted to in-frame clones and leaves out a portion. This table holds approximately 52,000 clones, just over 85% found once. Sequencing input: PBMCs. The receptors come from a man aged 30 to 45 with a blood cancer, CMV-positive, and with a related stem cell donor.

V and J are TRBV6-1 and TRBJ2-5; possible D gene TRBD1, 8 bases. Trimming cost V 5 bases and J 4 bases, with 17 bases left between them. CDR1 and CDR2 (germline): MNHNS, SASEGT. The CDR3 sequence is 15 residues long. CDR3 DNA: TGTGCCAGCAGTATTAGGACAGGGAGGGGAGAGACCCAGTACTTC. It specifies CASSIRTGRGETQYF.

This sequence joins TRBV7-8 and TRBJ1-3; D is unclear. Per germline, CDR1 SGHVS and CDR2 FQNEAQ. Between the trimmed V and J ends, which lost 0 bases and 2 bases, there was a span of 5 bases. CDR3 length: 14 residues. The CDR3 spells CASSLAAAGNTIYF. In nucleotides, the CDR3 is TGTGCCAGCAGCTTAGCGGCAGCTGGAAACACCATATATTTT.

This CDR3 is CASSFSDEQFF. CDR3 nucleotide sequence: TGTGCCAGCAGCTTCTCGGATGAGCAGTTCTTC. The rearrangement uses TRBV11-2 and TRBJ2-1; D uncertain. The germline gives CDR1 SGHAT, CDR2 FQNNGV. The germline V and J ends were trimmed by 3 bases and 8 bases, with 5 bases remaining between them. This CDR3 spans 11 amino acids.

The chain links TRBV30 to TRBJ1-3; 9 bases map to TRBD1. CDR1 and CDR2 (germline): GTSNPN, SVGIG (reference sequence). This CDR3 comprises 15 residues. J gave up 1 base and V 1 base, and 2 bases lay outside the gene matches. CDR3 loop: CAWSGDRVSGNTIYF. In DNA form, the CDR3 reads TGTGCCTGGAGTGGGGACAGGGTATCTGGAAACACCATATATTTT.

The V gene is TRBV5-1, the J gene TRBJ2-2; 9 bases match TRBD2. Looked up from germline, CDR1 is SGHRS and CDR2 is YFSETQ. Losses at the gene ends were 4 bases for V and 4 bases for J; bases not matched to a gene: 8. The CDR3 loop spans 16 amino acids. CDR3 bases: TGCGCCAGCAGCCCAATGACTAGCGGAGTCACCGGGGAGCTGTTTTTT. It specifies CASSPMTSGVTGELFF.

The chain recombines TRBV15 with TRBJ2-7, with TRBD2 as a possible D gene (6 bases). The V gene lost 0 bases and the J gene lost 5 bases, with 11 bases spanning the gap. This CDR3 spans 14 amino acids. In germline, CDR1 is LNHNV, CDR2 YYDKDF (reference sequence). The CDR3 region has the DNA TGTGCCACCAGCAGAGACAGGACTAACCACGAGCAGTACTTC. This gives the protein CATSRDRTNHEQYF.

This clone was counted between two and nine times. The chain combines TRBV11-2 with TRBJ2-7; D gene ambiguous. This CDR3 spans 16 amino acids. Germline CDR1 reads SGHAT; CDR2 reads FQNNGV. Trimming stripped 4 bases from V and 0 bases from J, with 16 bases between. CDR3 DNA sequence: TGTGCCAGCAGCTCTCCCCGCCCGCGAAACTCCTACGAGCAGTACTTC. It encodes CASSSPRPRNSYEQYF.

This chain joins TRBV18 and TRBJ2-7; 7 positions agree with TRBD2. The CDR3 is 15 amino acids. Trimming removed 3 bases from V and 4 bases from J; junction bases left unmatched: 9. The germline V gene has CDR1 KGHSH and CDR2 LQKENI. CDR3 bases: TGTGCCAGCTCACCTCCCCAAAGCGGGGTATACGAGCAGTACTTC. Translated: CASSPPQSGVYEQYF.

V usage is TRBV6-5 and J usage is TRBJ1-1; D is ambiguous. The V gene lost 0 bases and the J gene lost 3 bases, with 11 bases spanning the gap. The length of the CDR3 is 15 residues. CDR1 and CDR2 from the germline V gene are MNHEY and SVGAGI. In nucleotides, the CDR3 is TGTGCCAGCAGTTACTCTATAAGGAGTGACACTGAAGCTTTCTTT. As protein: CASSYSIRSDTEAFF.

This clone has just a few counts. V gene TRBV6-6 combines with J gene TRBJ2-2; D is possibly TRBD2 (5 bases). The germline V and J ends were trimmed by 2 bases and 3 bases, with 7 bases remaining between them. This CDR3 comprises 14 residues. Germline CDR1 is MNHNY and CDR2 is SVGAGI (reference sequence). CDR3 sequence: CASSYMRDTGELFF. The CDR3 coding sequence is TGTGCCAGCAGTTACATGCGGGACACCGGGGAGCTGTTTTTT.

The chain carries TRBV9 and TRBJ2-3, with D maybe TRBD2 (5 bases). Germline values: CDR1 SGDLS, CDR2 YYNGEE. The CDR3 runs 14 residues. V was shortened by 6 bases and J by 0 bases, with 11 bases between the two germline ends. The CDR3 DNA is TGTGCCAGCACCGCGGGCTGGAGCACAGATACGCAGTATTTT. This sequence encodes CASTAGWSTDTQYF. Full variable domain (missing parts from reference TRBV9 and TRBJ2-3): DSGVTQTPKHLITATGQRVTLRCSPRSGDLSVYWYQQSLDQGLQFLIQYYNGEERAKGNILERFSAQQFPDLHSELNLSSLELGDSALYFCASTAGWSTDTQYFGPGTRLTVL.

CDR3 region: CASSLSKGQGGTQYF. The DNA of the CDR3 is TGTGCCAGCAGTTTATCGAAGGGACAGGGAGGGACCCAGTACTTC. The chain combines TRBV27 with TRBJ2-5, with 9 bases matching TRBD1. The V gene's germline CDR1 is MNHEY and CDR2 SMNVEV (reference sequence). The junction had 6 bases not matched to a gene; V was cut back by 0 bases and J by 7 bases. The CDR3 loop spans 15 amino acids.